This T cell receptor beta chain was identified in a study of CDR3 diversity in severe acne (dated by TCRdb to the late 2010s). Reading the germline V gene gives CDR1 MNHNS and CDR2 SASEGT. Spanning cysteine to phenylalanine, the CDR3 consists of 16 amino acids. Here the CDR3 DNA is all that survives: 48 bases in frame from base 1. From V the trimming removes 1 base and from J it removes 8 bases, while the gene matches leave 11 bases of the junction unaccounted for. A word on this clonotype: Its target antigen remains unknown. It has no much larger one-base neighbor in the sample; base qualities were not kept.

Receptor libraries were prepared by PCR. This sample was sequenced with an Illumina HiSeq 2000. In-frame beta chains were kept once TCRdb had trimmed the public reads at Q25 with fastp and called clones with MiXCR. A single entry per CDR3 protein holds the most common genes and DNA from its merged rows. This sample lists about 90,000 distinct CDR3 sequences; around half were detected once. Of the sample, roughly a tenth is held by the ten largest clones. Here the chain combines TRBV6-1 and TRBJ1-2; TRBD1 agrees with 9 junctional bases. Sample: blood. The TCR originated in a male donor in good health, serving as a control. The DNA sequence reads TGTGCCAGCAGTGAAGTGGTTACAGGGGGCCTTCGGGGCTACACCTTC. Translated, this gives CASSEVVTGGLRGYTF.